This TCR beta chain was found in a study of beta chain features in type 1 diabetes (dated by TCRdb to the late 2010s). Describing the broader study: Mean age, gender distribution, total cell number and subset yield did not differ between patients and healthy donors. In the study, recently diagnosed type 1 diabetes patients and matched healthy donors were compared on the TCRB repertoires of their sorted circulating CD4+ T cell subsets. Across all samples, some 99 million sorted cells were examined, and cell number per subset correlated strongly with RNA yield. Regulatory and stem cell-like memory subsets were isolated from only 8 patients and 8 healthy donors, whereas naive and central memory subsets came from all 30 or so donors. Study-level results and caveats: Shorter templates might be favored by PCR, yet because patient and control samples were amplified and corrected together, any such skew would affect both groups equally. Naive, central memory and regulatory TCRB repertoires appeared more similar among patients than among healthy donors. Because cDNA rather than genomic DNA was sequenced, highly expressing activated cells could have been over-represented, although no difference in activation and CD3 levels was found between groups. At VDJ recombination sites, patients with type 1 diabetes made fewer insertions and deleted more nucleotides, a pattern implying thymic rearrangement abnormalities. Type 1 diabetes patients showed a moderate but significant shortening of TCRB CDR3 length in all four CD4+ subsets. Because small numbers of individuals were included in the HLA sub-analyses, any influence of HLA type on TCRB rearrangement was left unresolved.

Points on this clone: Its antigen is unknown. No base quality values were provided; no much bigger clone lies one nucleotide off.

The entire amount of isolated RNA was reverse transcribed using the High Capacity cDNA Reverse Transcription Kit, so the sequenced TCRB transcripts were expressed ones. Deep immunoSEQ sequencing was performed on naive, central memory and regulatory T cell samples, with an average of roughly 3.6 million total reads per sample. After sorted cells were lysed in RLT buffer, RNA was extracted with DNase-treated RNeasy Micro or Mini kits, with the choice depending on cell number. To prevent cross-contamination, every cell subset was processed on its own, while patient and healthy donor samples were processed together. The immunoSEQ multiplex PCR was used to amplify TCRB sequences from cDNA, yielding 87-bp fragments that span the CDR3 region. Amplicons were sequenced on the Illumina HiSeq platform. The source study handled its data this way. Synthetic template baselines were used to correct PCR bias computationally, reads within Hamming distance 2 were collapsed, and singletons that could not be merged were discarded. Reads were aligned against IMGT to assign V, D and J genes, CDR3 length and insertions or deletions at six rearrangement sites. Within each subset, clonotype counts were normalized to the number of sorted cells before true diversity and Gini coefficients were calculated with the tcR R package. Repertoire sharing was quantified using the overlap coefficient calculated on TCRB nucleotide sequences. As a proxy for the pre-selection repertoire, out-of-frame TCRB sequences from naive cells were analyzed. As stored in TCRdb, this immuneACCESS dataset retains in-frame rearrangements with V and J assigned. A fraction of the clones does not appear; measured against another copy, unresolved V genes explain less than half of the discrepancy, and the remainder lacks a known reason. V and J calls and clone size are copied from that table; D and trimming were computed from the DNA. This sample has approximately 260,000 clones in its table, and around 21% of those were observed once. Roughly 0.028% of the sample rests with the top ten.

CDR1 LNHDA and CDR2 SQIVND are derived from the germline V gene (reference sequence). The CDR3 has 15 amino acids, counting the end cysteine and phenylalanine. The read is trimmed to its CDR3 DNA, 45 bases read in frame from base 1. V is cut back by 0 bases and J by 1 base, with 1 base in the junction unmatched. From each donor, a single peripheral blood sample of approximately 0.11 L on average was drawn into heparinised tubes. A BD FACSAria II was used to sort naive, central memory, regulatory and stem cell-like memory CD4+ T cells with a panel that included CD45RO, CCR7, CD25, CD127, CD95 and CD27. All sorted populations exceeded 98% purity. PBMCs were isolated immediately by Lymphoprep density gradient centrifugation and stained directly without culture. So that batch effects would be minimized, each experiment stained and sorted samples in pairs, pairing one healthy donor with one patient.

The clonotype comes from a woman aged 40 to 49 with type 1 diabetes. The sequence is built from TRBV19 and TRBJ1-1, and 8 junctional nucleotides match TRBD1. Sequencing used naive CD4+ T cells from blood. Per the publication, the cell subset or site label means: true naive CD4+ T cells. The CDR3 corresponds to CASSIETGGNTEAFF. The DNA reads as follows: TGTGCCAGTAGTATAGAAACAGGGGGGAACACTGAAGCTTTCTTT.